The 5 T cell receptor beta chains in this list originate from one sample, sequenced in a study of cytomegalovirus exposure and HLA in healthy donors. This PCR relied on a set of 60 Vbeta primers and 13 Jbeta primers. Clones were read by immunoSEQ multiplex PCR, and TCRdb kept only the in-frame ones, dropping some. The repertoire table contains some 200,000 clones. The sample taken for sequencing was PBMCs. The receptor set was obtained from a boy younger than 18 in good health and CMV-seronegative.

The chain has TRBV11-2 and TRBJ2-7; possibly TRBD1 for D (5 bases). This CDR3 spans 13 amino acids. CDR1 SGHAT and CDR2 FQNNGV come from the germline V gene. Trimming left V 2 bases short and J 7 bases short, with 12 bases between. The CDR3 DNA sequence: TGTGCCAGCAGCTTAAGGCTGGGGCGAGAGCAGTACTTC. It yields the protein CASSLRLGREQYF.

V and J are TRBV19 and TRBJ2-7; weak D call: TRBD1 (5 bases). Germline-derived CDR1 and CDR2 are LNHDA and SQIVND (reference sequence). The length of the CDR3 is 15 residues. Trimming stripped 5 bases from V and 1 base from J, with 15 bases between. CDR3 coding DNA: TGTGCCAGTAGTGTTGACATTGGGGCTTCCTACGAGCAGTACTTC. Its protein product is CASSVDIGASYEQYF.

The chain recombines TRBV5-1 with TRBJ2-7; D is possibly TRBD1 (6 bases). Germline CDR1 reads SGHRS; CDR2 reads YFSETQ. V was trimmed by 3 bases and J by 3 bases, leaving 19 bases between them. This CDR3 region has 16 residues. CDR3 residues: CASSSEEPGRGYEQYF. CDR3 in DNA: TGCGCCAGCAGCTCCGAAGAGCCTGGCAGGGGCTACGAGCAGTACTTC. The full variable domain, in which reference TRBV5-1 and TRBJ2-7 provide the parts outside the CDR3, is KAGVTQTPRYLIKTRGQQVTLSCSPISGHRSVSWYQQTPGQGLQFLFEYFSETQRNKGNFPGRFSGRQFSNSRSEMNVSTLELGDSALYLCASSSEEPGRGYEQYFGPGTRLTVT.

CDR3 region: CASSIDQSSGAGDTQYF. CDR3 DNA: TGTGCCAGTAGTATAGATCAGTCTAGCGGGGCGGGAGATACGCAGTATTTT. The chain combines TRBV19 with TRBJ2-3; 9 positions match TRBD2. The CDR3 is 17 residues long. CDR1 is LNHDA and CDR2 is SQIVND in the germline V gene (reference sequence). The trim removed 0 bases at V and 5 bases at J, leaving 9 bases unmatched.

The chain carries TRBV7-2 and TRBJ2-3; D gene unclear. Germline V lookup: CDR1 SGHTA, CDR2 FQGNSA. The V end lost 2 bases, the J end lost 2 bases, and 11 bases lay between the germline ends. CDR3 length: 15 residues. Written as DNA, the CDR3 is TGTGCCAGCAGCTTATTCATGAGTTCCACAGATACGCAGTATTTT. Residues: CASSLFMSSTDTQYF.